This TCR beta chain emerged from a study of shared clonotypes between healthy human individuals. The trim removed 1 base at V and 3 bases at J, leaving 1 base unmatched. CDR3 size: 15 residues. The V gene's germline CDR1 is MGHDK and CDR2 SYGVNS. Comment on this clone: Its antigen is unidentified. The sample carries other DNA sequences with the same CDR3.

As handled by the study authors: Junction-only sequences without quality scores were provided by ImmunoSEQ, so filtering was different. TCRdb keeps only in-frame clones here, not all; method: immunoSEQ multiplex PCR. V and J calls and clone size are copied from that table; D and trimming were computed from the DNA. The data show about 820,000 clones, nearly 95% seen once. CD8 cells classed as naive were CD45RO-negative and positively selected for CCR7, excluding terminally differentiated effector memory CD45RA+ cells. Study-wide points: The study found lower generation probabilities in non-shared clonotypes than in those shared by all four donors.

Specimen: naive CD8+ T cells sorted from blood. J is TRBJ2-7 and V is TRBV25-1; TRBD2 matches 12 bases. The TCR originated in a man aged 25-45 years in good health. CDR3 in amino acids: CASSELGLAGYEQYF. The CDR3 nucleotides are TGTGCCAGCAGTGAATTGGGACTAGCGGGCTACGAGCAGTACTTC.